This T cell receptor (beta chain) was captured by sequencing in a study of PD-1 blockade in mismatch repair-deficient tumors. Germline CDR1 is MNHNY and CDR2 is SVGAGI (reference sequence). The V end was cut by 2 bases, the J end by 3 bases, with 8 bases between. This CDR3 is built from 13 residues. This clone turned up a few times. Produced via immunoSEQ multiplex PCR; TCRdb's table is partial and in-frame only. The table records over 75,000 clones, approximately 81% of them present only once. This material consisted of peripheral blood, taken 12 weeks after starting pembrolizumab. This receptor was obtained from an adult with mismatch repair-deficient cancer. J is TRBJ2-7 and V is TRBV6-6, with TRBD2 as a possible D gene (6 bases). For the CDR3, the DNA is TGTGCCAGCAGTTACGGGCGGGACTACGAGCAGTACTTC. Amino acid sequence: CASSYGRDYEQYF.